This T cell receptor (beta chain) was sequenced in a study of blood T cell repertoires in COVID-19. Study in general: Sites across the United States, Italy and Spain contributed samples from acute and convalescent COVID-19.

Residents of about two dozen US areas, aged roughly 18 to 89 years, made up the participants. Cohorts were determined from participant-reported clinical history. Donors of Cohort 3 who recovered were those that had two negative PCRs, clearance, or symptom resolution. TCRdb's table, derived via immunoSEQ multiplex PCR, lists solely in-frame clones and lacks some. Of roughly 160,000 clones listed, under 90% are singletons. The specimen was PBMCs or T cells enriched from blood (not recorded which). The TCR sequence derives from a man aged 45 to 65 who had recovered from COVID-19.

CDR3 region: CASGSTSGGLRYNEQFF. The CDR3 region has the DNA TGTGCCAGCGGTTCTACTAGCGGGGGGCTCCGATACAATGAGCAGTTCTTC. This rearrangement joins TRBV25-1 to TRBJ2-1; 12 bases are shared with TRBD2. The V gene end was trimmed by 8 bases and the J gene end by 4 bases; junction bases not matched to a gene: 12. The CDR3 is made up of 17 amino acids. Germline assignment: CDR1 MGHDK and CDR2 SYGVNS.